A single T cell receptor beta chain is shown here with its context. This clone was observed a single time. Its antigen is currently not known. Per-nucleotide qualities are absent, and no much larger clonotype sits a single base away. This entry comes from a study of T cell responses to AZD1222 COVID-19 vaccine (dated by TCRdb to about 2021). As for the study more broadly: A total of 233 trial participants underwent TCR sequencing, of whom roughly 210 had received two doses of AZD1222 and around 26 had received two doses of the MenACWY control vaccine. Enrollment into the trials was organized by age into subgroups of 18-55, 56-69 and 70-plus years, and those subgroups contained approximately 150, 30 and 60 TCR-sequenced participants, respectively.

The time point label of this sample denotes: about 28 days (+/-7) after the second vaccine dose. AZD1222 recipients given second doses at about 4 weeks or at about 12 weeks were pooled, since spike-specific TCR depth and breadth were not found to differ between the two schedules. Vaccinee samples were obtained from the UK trials COV001 and COV002, which included a single-blind randomized controlled phase 2/3 trial of AZD1222 (ChAdOx1 nCoV-19) in healthy adults. Trial participant PBMC samples were collected at day 0 and day 28 after the second dose for TCRbeta chain sequencing. Including cysteine and phenylalanine, the CDR3 has 15 amino acids. Kept here is only the CDR3 DNA, which spans 45 bases and is read in frame from base 1. V is trimmed back by 3 bases and J by 2 bases, and the junction contains 7 bases that no gene match accounts for. Looking up the germline V gene yields CDR1 MGHRA and CDR2 YSYEKL.

The CDR3 regions of human TCRbeta chains were subjected to immunosequencing. The paper's processing steps were these. TCRs in the repertoires were compared against a reference library of SARS-CoV-2-specific TCRs that had been generated with the MIRA antigen-specificity platform. Breadth meant the fraction of unique TCRs that were SARS-CoV-2-associated, whereas depth meant the fraction of total T cells that were SARS-CoV-2-associated. Each spike-specific TCR was assigned to its reactive spike region and to a CD4 or CD8 class using the MIRA data. Log10-transformed breadth and depth values were compared by one-way ANOVA with Sidak's multiple comparisons tests. TCRdb limited this immuneACCESS table to in-frame rearrangements with V and J called. A share of clones is missing; checked studies link under half to unresolved V genes, and the rest is unexplained. That table supplies the V and J calls and clone size; D and trimming were determined from the DNA. In this sample the table shows more than 95,000 clones, roughly nine tenths of which occur a single time. The ten largest clones represent about two fifths of the sample.

Study-level results and caveats: The whole spike protein was spanned by vaccine-associated CD4 TCRs, and dominant responses were seen in regions 160-218 and 743-854. A significant rise in spike-specific TCR breadth and depth was observed after two AZD1222 doses relative to day 0 and relative to MenACWY recipients. Because no day 14 peak-response samples were available, the repertoires could be characterized only after the peak T cell response. Nearly half of unique spike-specific TCRs reportedly recognized epitopes outside regions mutated in the B.1.351 and B.1.1.7 variants. Participants were mostly white British and included more females than males, and it was suggested by the authors that clonal diversity may have been underestimated. In the small 56-69-year group, the increase in depth fell short of significance, most likely because of low power. Conclusions about previously exposed vaccinees are limited, since just five or six AZD1222 recipients were seropositive for SARS-CoV-2 at baseline.

This specimen consisted of peripheral blood, obtained 28 days after the second AZD1222 dose. The sequence came from an adult who received the AZD1222 COVID-19 vaccine. The chain is assembled from TRBV4-1 and TRBJ2-7, with 7 bases aligning to TRBD1. At the DNA level, the sequence is TGCGCCAGCAGCCATCTCGATACAGGGGCCTACGAGCAGTACTTC. This encodes CASSHLDTGAYEQYF.